Each of the 14 T cell receptor beta chains below was sequenced from the same sample in a study of blood T cell repertoires in COVID-19. Clones were read by immunoSEQ multiplex PCR, and TCRdb kept only the in-frame ones, dropping some. Of approximately 140,000 clones in the sample, under 90% were seen once. Sequencing was done on a sample of peripheral blood. All receptors come from a woman older than 75 in a cohort sampled during active or convalescent COVID-19.

The rearrangement uses TRBV5-1 and TRBJ2-5; the D gene is possibly TRBD1 (7 bases). The germline V and J ends were trimmed by 4 bases and 5 bases, with 12 bases remaining between them. Per the germline V gene, CDR1 is SGHRS and CDR2 is YFSETQ. The CDR3 has 13 amino acids. The CDR3: CASSPRGDETQYF. In DNA form, the CDR3 reads TGCGCCAGCAGCCCCAGGGGGGACGAGACCCAGTACTTC.

This chain connects TRBV25-1 to TRBJ2-5, with TRBD1 matching 11 bases. The CDR3 covers 14 residues. Germline V CDR1 and CDR2: MGHDK, SYGVNS. The trim removed 3 bases at V and 6 bases at J, leaving 3 bases unmatched. Here the CDR3 reads CASSEGQGGKTQYF. The CDR3 DNA reads TGTGCCAGCAGTGAGGGACAGGGGGGAAAGACCCAGTACTTC.

Points on this clone: Germline and junction disagree at one end, which may indicate a read error. The chain has TRBV7-7 and TRBJ2-5, with a possible D match to TRBD1 (5 bases). The length of the CDR3 is 15 residues. Germline V CDR1 and CDR2: SSHAT, FNYEAQ (reference sequence). This CDR3 reads CASSFSSGAGETQYF. CDR3 DNA sequence: TGTGCTAGCAGCTTCTCGAGTGGGGCAGGAGAGACCCAGTACTTC.

As regards this clone: In the same sample, other DNA sequences code for this CDR3. The J gene is TRBJ2-1, the V gene TRBV7-8, with 8 nucleotides matching TRBD2. The trim removed 1 base at V and 5 bases at J, leaving 4 bases unmatched. The CDR3 runs 15 residues. The germline V gene has CDR1 SGHVS and CDR2 FQNEAQ. The CDR3 bases are TGTGCCAGCAGCTTAGGGGCGGGGGGAAACAATGAGCAGTTCTTC. Its protein product is CASSLGAGGNNEQFF.

This clone was observed a few times. V gene TRBV11-3 combines with J gene TRBJ2-4; possibly TRBD2 for D (6 bases). The CDR3 is 16 residues long. Germline CDR1 and CDR2: SGHNT and YENEEA. Trimming stripped 2 bases from V and 1 base from J, with 12 bases between. CDR3 bases: TGTGCCAGCAGCTTAAATTCGGGAGCGGCCAAAAACATTCAGTACTTC. Its protein product is CASSLNSGAAKNIQYF.

CDR3 protein: CASSFGPGGGYEQYF. The CDR3 DNA follows: TGCGCCAGCAGCTTTGGACCGGGAGGGGGGTACGAGCAGTACTTC. The chain combines TRBV5-1 with TRBJ2-7; 8 bases align to TRBD2. Trimming took 2 bases from V and 4 from J; bases not matched to a gene: 8. The CDR3 length is 15 residues. The germline CDR1 and CDR2 sequences are SGHRS and YFSETQ.

In its sample, this clone was seen once. The chain joins TRBV6-5 to TRBJ2-5, with 8 bases that match TRBD2. J gave up 2 bases and V 7 bases, and 9 bases lay outside the gene matches. This CDR3 has 15 amino acids. Germline V CDR1 and CDR2: MNHEY, SVGAGI. CDR3 bases: TGTGCCAGCACGGAGGGACTAGTACTACAAGAGACCCAGTACTTC. It translates to CASTEGLVLQETQYF.

CDR3 bases: TGTGCCAGCATCATCGGACAGGGCCGACATGGCTACACCTTC. This gives the protein CASIIGQGRHGYTF. V usage is TRBV11-3 and J usage is TRBJ1-2; the match to TRBD1 covers 8 bases. The V gene end was trimmed by 7 bases and the J gene end by 6 bases; junction bases not matched to a gene: 10. The CDR3 has 14 amino acids. The germline CDR1 and CDR2 sequences are SGHNT and YENEEA.

The chain is built from TRBV5-8 and TRBJ2-3, with TRBD2 as a possible D gene (6 bases). This CDR3 has 14 amino acids. Trimming took off 0 bases at V and 5 bases at J, with 10 bases between the two ends. Germline CDR1 and CDR2: SGHTS and YDEGEE. CDR3: CASSLGDSLDTQYF. CDR3 nucleotide sequence: TGTGCCAGCAGCTTGGGGGACTCCCTAGATACGCAGTATTTT.

This clone came up once. This chain uses TRBV6-2 or TRBV6-3 with TRBJ2-5; 8 bases are shared with TRBD1. The V segment lost 6 bases and the J segment 5 bases; nucleotides outside the gene matches: 5. Germline CDR1 MNHEY, CDR2 SVGEGT. The CDR3 runs to 13 residues. The CDR3 is CASSRTGGETQYF. The CDR3 bases are TGTGCCAGCAGCCGTACAGGGGGGGAGACCCAGTACTTC.

The chain combines TRBV5-4 with TRBJ2-3; weak D call: TRBD2 (6 bases). Germline V gives CDR1 SGHNT, CDR2 YYREEE (reference sequence). Trimming removed 5 bases from V and 1 base from J, with 17 bases in between. CDR3 length equals 16 residues. The DNA of the CDR3 is TGTGCCAGCAGTCCGCCTGGGGCTAGCGGCACAGATACGCAGTATTTT. This encodes CASSPPGASGTDTQYF.

V gene TRBV6-2 or TRBV6-3 combines with J gene TRBJ2-1; 12 bases are shared with TRBD1. The CDR3 sequence is 16 residues long. Germline V CDR1 and CDR2: MNHEY, SVGEGT. V was pared by 0 bases and J by 7 bases, with 4 bases of the junction left unmatched. The CDR3 nucleotides are TGTGCCAGCAGTTACTCAGGGACAGGGGGCCAGAATGAGCAGTTCTTC. It encodes CASSYSGTGGQNEQFF.

The chain carries TRBV6-5 and TRBJ2-3, with D perhaps matching TRBD2 (5 bases). The V end lost 6 bases, the J end lost 5 bases, and 12 bases lay between the germline ends. CDR3 length: 13 amino acids. Germline loops: CDR1 MNHEY, CDR2 SVGAGI. CDR3 loop: CASSPERRDTQYF. The CDR3 nucleotides are TGTGCCAGCAGCCCCGAGCGGCGAGATACGCAGTATTTT.

A few counts support this clone. The chain is built from TRBV10-3 and TRBJ2-7, with 8 bases matching TRBD1. The CDR3 spans 13 residues. The ends lost 5 bases at V and 5 bases at J; junction bases unmatched: 5. CDR1 and CDR2 (germline): ENHRY, SYGVKD. CDR3: CAISQGQDDEQYF. As DNA, the CDR3 is TGTGCCATCAGTCAGGGACAGGACGACGAGCAGTACTTC.